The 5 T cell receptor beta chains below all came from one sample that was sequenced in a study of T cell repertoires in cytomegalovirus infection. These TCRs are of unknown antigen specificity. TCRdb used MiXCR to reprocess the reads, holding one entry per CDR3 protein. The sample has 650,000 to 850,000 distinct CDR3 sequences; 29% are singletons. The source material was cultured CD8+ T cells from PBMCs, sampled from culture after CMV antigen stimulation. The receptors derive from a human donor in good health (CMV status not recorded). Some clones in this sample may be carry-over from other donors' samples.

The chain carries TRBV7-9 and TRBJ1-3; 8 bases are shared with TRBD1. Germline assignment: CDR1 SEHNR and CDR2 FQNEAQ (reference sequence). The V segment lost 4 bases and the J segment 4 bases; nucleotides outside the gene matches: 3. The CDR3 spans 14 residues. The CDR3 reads CASSSDREGNTIYF. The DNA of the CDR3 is TGTGCCAGCAGCTCGGACAGGGAAGGAAACACCATATATTTT.

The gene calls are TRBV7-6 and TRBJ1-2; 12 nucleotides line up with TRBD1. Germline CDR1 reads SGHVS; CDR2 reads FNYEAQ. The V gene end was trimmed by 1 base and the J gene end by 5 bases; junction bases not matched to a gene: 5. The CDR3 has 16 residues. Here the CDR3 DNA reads TGTGCCAGCAGCTTAGTTGAGGGACAGGGGGCTTATGGCTACACCTTC. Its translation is CASSLVEGQGAYGYTF. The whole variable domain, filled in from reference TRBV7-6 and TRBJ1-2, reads GAGVSQSPRYKVTKRGQDVALRCDPISGHVSLYWYRQALGQGPEFLTYFNYEAQQDKSGLPNDRFSAERPEGSISTLTIQRTEQRDSAMYRCASSLVEGQGAYGYTFGSGTRLTVV.

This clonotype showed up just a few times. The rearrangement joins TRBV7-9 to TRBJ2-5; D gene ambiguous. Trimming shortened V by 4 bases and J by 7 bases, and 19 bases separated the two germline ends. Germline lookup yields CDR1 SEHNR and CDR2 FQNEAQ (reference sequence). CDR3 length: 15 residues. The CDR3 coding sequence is TGTGCCAGCAGCTCGGACCCCCGTCAAGCTCGGACCCAGTACTTC. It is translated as CASSSDPRQARTQYF.

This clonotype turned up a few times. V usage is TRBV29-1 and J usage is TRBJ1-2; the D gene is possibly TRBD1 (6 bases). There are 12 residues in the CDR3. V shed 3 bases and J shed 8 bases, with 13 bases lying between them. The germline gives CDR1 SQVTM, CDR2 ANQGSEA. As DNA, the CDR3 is TGCAGCGTTGACAGGGGATCAAAAGGCTACACCTTC. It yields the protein CSVDRGSKGYTF. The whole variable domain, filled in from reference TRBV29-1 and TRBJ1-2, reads SAVISQKPSRDICQRGTSLTIQCQVDSQVTMMFWYRQQPGQSLTLIATANQGSEATYESGFVIDKFPISRPNLTFSTLTVSNMSPEDSSIYLCSVDRGSKGYTFGSGTRLTVV.

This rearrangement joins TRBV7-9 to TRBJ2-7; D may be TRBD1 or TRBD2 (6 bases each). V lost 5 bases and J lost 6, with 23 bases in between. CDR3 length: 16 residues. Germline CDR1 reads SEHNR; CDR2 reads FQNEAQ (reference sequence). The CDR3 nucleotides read TGTGCCAGCAGCCCCACTTTAAGGGGGGCTTTCGGCGAGCAGTACTTC. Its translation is CASSPTLRGAFGEQYF.